The next 23 T cell receptor beta chains were all read from a single sample in a study of blood T cells in healthy people across ages. Next came a second PCR, run for about 6 to 12 cycles, which used a sample-barcoded 5' primer along with a J-beta primer mix. Using its own MiXCR run on the 5' RACE reads, TCRdb lists one record per CDR3 protein. In the table there are about a million distinct CDR3 sequences, roughly 51% of which are singletons. Source material: blood. The origin of the receptors is a woman aged 60-70 years in good health.

The V call is TRBV12-3 or TRBV12-4, the J call TRBJ2-7; 7 bases are a match to TRBD2. The J segment lost 7 bases and the V segment lost 4 bases, leaving 7 bases of the junction unmatched. CDR3 length: 13 amino acids. This CDR3 is CASSSPTSSEQYF. In DNA form, the CDR3 reads TGTGCCAGCAGTTCCCCGACTAGCTCTGAGCAGTACTTC.

This clonotype was counted once. The CDR3 DNA is TGCGCCAGCAGCCAAGGACTAGCGGCTTACTACGAGCAGTACTTC. Protein sequence: CASSQGLAAYYEQYF. The chain carries TRBV4-1 and TRBJ2-7, with TRBD2 identical over 9 bases. Per germline, CDR1 MGHRA and CDR2 YSYEKL. This CDR3 region has 15 residues. Trimming removed 1 base from V and 3 bases from J; junction bases left unmatched: 4.

The chain employs TRBV2 and TRBJ2-2; 8 bases are a match to TRBD1. This CDR3 is 18 amino acids long. The V gene end was trimmed by 6 bases and the J gene end by 4 bases; junction bases not matched to a gene: 16. Germline CDR1 SNHLY, CDR2 FYNNEI. The CDR3 loop is CASRQPGQGSAFTGELFF. In DNA, the CDR3 is TGTGCCAGCAGACAACCAGGACAGGGTAGTGCCTTCACCGGGGAGCTGTTTTTT.

V usage is TRBV7-2 and J usage is TRBJ2-5; D is unresolved. Germline V gives CDR1 SGHTA, CDR2 FQGNSA. V lost 2 bases to trimming and J lost 3 bases, with 10 bases between them. The CDR3 extends over 14 amino acids. CDR3 residues: CASSLNWIKETQYF. CDR3 sequence (DNA): TGTGCCAGCAGCTTAAATTGGATCAAAGAGACCCAGTACTTC.

The rearrangement links TRBV29-1 to TRBJ1-1; TRBD1 matches at 7 bases. Germline values: CDR1 SQVTM, CDR2 ANQGSEA. Losses at the gene ends were 5 bases for V and 0 bases for J; bases not matched to a gene: 3. The CDR3 extends over 13 amino acids. CDR3 region: CSVNRGMNTEAFF. Here the CDR3 DNA reads TGCAGCGTTAACAGGGGTATGAACACTGAAGCTTTCTTT.

The genes are TRBV12-3 or TRBV12-4 and TRBJ2-5, with 7 bases identical to TRBD2. J was trimmed by 5 bases and V by 1 base; bases with no gene match: 7. The CDR3 spans 15 residues. The CDR3 DNA reads TGTGCCAGCAGTTTAGGTTGGGGAGGGTGGGAGACCCAGTACTTC. This gives the protein CASSLGWGGWETQYF.

This clonotype was seen a handful of times. This rearrangement joins TRBV7-9 to TRBJ2-4; D unclear. Trimming pared 1 base from V and 0 bases from J, leaving 7 bases between. CDR1 is SEHNR, CDR2 FQNEAQ, per germline (reference sequence). The CDR3 spans 15 residues. The CDR3 sequence: CASSLDLGAKNIQYF. The CDR3 DNA reads as TGTGCCAGCAGCTTAGATTTAGGAGCCAAAAACATTCAGTACTTC.

A single count supports this clonotype. The rearrangement links TRBV12-3 or TRBV12-4 to TRBJ1-5; D call uncertain. V lost 2 bases to trimming and J lost 8 bases, with 10 bases between them. This CDR3 spans 13 amino acids. CDR3 sequence (DNA): TGTGCCAGCAGTTTAATGGTTAACGAGCCCCAGCATTTT. It specifies CASSLMVNEPQHF.

The chain is built from TRBV20-1 and TRBJ2-1, with D perhaps given as TRBD1 or TRBD2 (5 bases each). Trimming took 5 bases from V and 13 from J, leaving 33 bases between them. This CDR3 contains 17 residues. Germline CDR1 and CDR2: DFQATT and SNEGSKA (reference sequence). For the CDR3, the DNA is TGCAGTGCTCGAGGGAGCTATTCTGGGGGTACCTCGGAGACCCAGTTCTTC. Encoded protein: CSARGSYSGGTSETQFF.

V gene TRBV6-6 combines with J gene TRBJ1-1; unclear D gene. The CDR3 extends over 14 amino acids. V was cut by 9 bases and J by 4 bases, with 18 bases left in between. From germline, CDR1 is MNHNY and CDR2 SVGAGI (reference sequence). For the CDR3, the DNA is TGTGCCAGTTACCCGGAGAGGGTCGCCACTGAAGCTTTCTTT. This encodes CASYPERVATEAFF.

The chain links TRBV18 to TRBJ2-1; D may be TRBD2 (6 bases). The V end was cut by 6 bases, the J end by 9 bases, with 15 bases between. From germline, CDR1 is KGHSH and CDR2 LQKENI. The CDR3 runs 13 residues. DNA of the CDR3: TGTGCCAGCTCCCTACACCGGGAGTTTGAGCAGTTCTTC. Its translation is CASSLHREFEQFF.

This clonotype was counted only a few times. The chain recombines TRBV4-1 with TRBJ2-3, with D unclear. Germline V gives CDR1 MGHRA, CDR2 YSYEKL. Trimming removed 1 base from V and 7 bases from J, with 18 bases in between. The CDR3 loop spans 16 amino acids. CDR3 DNA sequence: TGCGCCAGCAGCCAAGGGTTGGGCAGGAGCATGAATACGCAGTATTTT. Translating gives CASSQGLGRSMNTQYF.

This clonotype was seen many times. The V and J genes are TRBV7-2 and TRBJ2-3; D is unresolved. This CDR3 comprises 12 residues. Trimming took 5 bases from V and 2 from J, leaving 5 bases between them. The germline V gene has CDR1 SGHTA and CDR2 FQGNSA. CDR3 DNA sequence: TGTGCCAGCAGCCGGGTCACAGATACGCAGTATTTT. Its translation: CASSRVTDTQYF.

This chain uses TRBV20-1 with TRBJ1-5; a weak D match, TRBD1 (5 bases). V dropped 3 bases and J dropped 4 bases, with 10 bases sitting between them. The CDR3 is 13 residues long. Per germline, CDR1 DFQATT and CDR2 SNEGSKA (reference sequence). The CDR3 here is CSARGPLNQPQHF. The CDR3 DNA follows: TGCAGTGCTAGGGGGCCGTTGAATCAGCCCCAGCATTTT.

The rearrangement links TRBV29-1 to TRBJ2-3, with 8 nucleotides matching TRBD1. The germline V gene encodes CDR1 SQVTM and CDR2 ANQGSEA. J lost 10 bases, V lost 2 bases, and 14 bases had no gene match. This CDR3 is built from 15 residues. The CDR3 bases are TGCAGCGTTGAAAGAGGGACAGGAGGGCTTAATGCGCAGTATTTT. The encoded protein is CSVERGTGGLNAQYF.

Concerning this clonotype: The junction and the germline gene differ at one end; a read error may be behind it. The V call is TRBV5-1, the J call TRBJ2-7; no clear D gene. Germline lookup yields CDR1 SGHRS and CDR2 YFSETQ. There are 14 residues in the CDR3. The CDR3 region has the DNA TGCGCCAGCAGGTTGGGCGCCAGCTCCTACGAGCAGTACTTC. Protein product: CASRLGASSYEQYF.

The chain employs TRBV5-5 and TRBJ2-3; D is unclear. This CDR3 has 13 residues. Trimming took 0 bases from V and 4 from J, leaving 6 bases between them. Germline V gene lookup returns CDR1 SGHKS and CDR2 YYEKEE (reference sequence). CDR3 amino acids: CASSLAEADTQYF. The CDR3 DNA is TGTGCCAGCAGCTTGGCAGAGGCAGATACGCAGTATTTT.

The chain combines TRBV15 with TRBJ2-4, with D tentatively TRBD2 (6 bases). The assigned J gene may be wrong: the sequence end matches TRBJ2-7 better. The CDR3 totals 14 residues. The V gene's germline CDR1 is LNHNV and CDR2 YYDKDF (reference sequence). Here the CDR3 reads CATSRDRLENEQYF. Here the CDR3 DNA reads TGTGCCACCAGCAGAGACCGACTAGAAAACGAGCAGTACTTC.

V usage is TRBV5-1 and J usage is TRBJ2-5; the D call may be TRBD1 or TRBD2 (5 bases each). Germline V lookup: CDR1 SGHRS, CDR2 YFSETQ. This CDR3 spans 14 amino acids. Trimming pared 5 bases from V and 1 base from J, leaving 12 bases between. CDR3 DNA: TGCGCCAGCAGTGTTGGGGCGGGCCAAGAGACCCAGTACTTC. This codes for CASSVGAGQETQYF. The entire variable domain, with the rest obtained from reference TRBV5-1 and TRBJ2-5, is as follows: KAGVTQTPRYLIKTRGQQVTLSCSPISGHRSVSWYQQTPGQGLQFLFEYFSETQRNKGNFPGRFSGRQFSNSRSEMNVSTLELGDSALYLCASSVGAGQETQYFGPGTRLLVL.

The CDR3 region has the DNA TGTGCCTGGAGCCTCCGAAACCGAGGGGGAAACATTCAGTACTTC. It specifies CAWSLRNRGGNIQYF. V and J are TRBV30 and TRBJ2-4; D perhaps matches TRBD1 (6 bases). Trimming took off 3 bases at V and 6 bases at J, with 18 bases between the two ends. The germline V gene encodes CDR1 GTSNPN and CDR2 SVGIG (reference sequence). CDR3 length: 15 residues.

This clonotype has more than one count but fewer than ten. CDR3: CASSLARGHYGYTF. The DNA of the CDR3 is TGTGCCAGCAGCTTAGCCAGGGGTCACTATGGCTACACCTTC. The chain joins TRBV7-9 to TRBJ1-2; possibly TRBD1 for D (6 bases). V was shortened by 0 bases and J by 3 bases, with 8 bases between the two germline ends. Germline V gene sequence: CDR1 SEHNR, CDR2 FQNEAQ (reference sequence). The CDR3 runs 14 residues. The variable domain in full, completed from reference TRBV7-9 and TRBJ1-2, reads DTGVSQNPRHKITKRGQNVTFRCDPISEHNRLYWYRQTLGQGPEFLTYFQNEAQLEKSRLLSDRFSAERPKGSFSTLEIQRTEQGDSAMYLCASSLARGHYGYTFGSGTRLTVV.

The gene calls are TRBV7-6 and TRBJ2-5, with D tentatively TRBD1 or TRBD2 (5 bases each). Germline lookup yields CDR1 SGHVS and CDR2 FNYEAQ. CDR3 length: 13 amino acids. Trimming cost V 3 bases and J 11 bases, with 16 bases left between them. As DNA, the CDR3 is TGTGCCAGCAGCTTCGAGAGGGGTAATGAGCAGTACTTC. It translates to CASSFERGNEQYF.

This chain connects TRBV24-1 to TRBJ2-3, with 7 bases that match TRBD1. In germline, CDR1 is KGHDR, CDR2 SFDVKD. The CDR3 contains 13 residues. Germline trimming cut 7 bases from V and 8 bases from J; bases unmatched to any gene: 8. CDR3 nucleotides: TGTGCCACCAGCGCAACAGGGGAAGCTACGCAGTATTTT. This codes for CATSATGEATQYF.